These T cell receptor beta chains were read from a single sample in a study of Graves' ophthalmopathy and Graves' hyperthyroidism. TCRdb analysed the multiplex PCR reads with MiXCR anew, one entry per CDR3 protein. The sample holds 300,000 to 500,000 distinct CDR3 sequences, approximately 15% seen once. Sequences were obtained from peripheral blood. The receptors were gathered from a woman aged 18-35 years with stable Graves' hyperthyroidism. Each CDR3 is given with its conserved first and last residue. The order of the fields is J gene, D gene, V gene, clone size, CDR3 protein, CDR3 DNA. D genes are given only for firm matches. The size entry is marked missing in some rows and otherwise reads once, few, many or a size class.

TRBJ2-2 | NA | TRBV7-2 | many | CASSLYSGVNTGELFF | TGTGCCAGCAGCTTGTATTCCGGGGTGAACACCGGGGAGCTGTTTTTT
TRBJ1-5 | NA | TRBV6-1 | NA | CASSASVANQPQHF | TGTGCCAGCAGTGCCTCAGTAGCCAATCAGCCCCAGCATTTT
TRBJ1-1 | NA | TRBV4-1 | few | CASSQNPRSEAFF | TGCGCCAGCAGTCAAAATCCCCGGTCAGAAGCTTTCTTT
TRBJ1-2 | NA | TRBV11-2 | NA | CASSLRAVVGYYGYTF | TGTGCCAGCAGCTTAAGGGCCGTTGTGGGTTACTATGGCTACACCTTC
TRBJ1-3 | NA | TRBV7-2 | NA | CASSPGTNSGNTIYF | TGTGCCAGCAGCCCAGGAACAAACTCTGGAAACACCATATATTTT
TRBJ2-5 | NA | TRBV7-2 | many | CASSLDPRRETQYF | TGTGCCAGCAGCTTAGACCCCCGGAGAGAGACCCAGTACTTC
TRBJ2-7 | NA | TRBV15 | many | CATSRDLSAGLEQYF | TGTGCCACCAGCAGAGATCTCTCCGCGGGGCTCGAGCAGTACTTC
TRBJ1-1 | NA | TRBV5-1 | NA | CASSSGPGRTEAFF | TGCGCCAGCAGCTCGGGCCCAGGGCGTACTGAAGCTTTCTTT
TRBJ1-2 | NA | TRBV6-1 | many | CASPPRPGQGPYGYTF | TGTGCCAGCCCTCCCCGACCGGGACAAGGCCCCTATGGCTACACCTTC
TRBJ1-1 | NA | TRBV18 | NA | CASTQGGTMNTEAFF | TGTGCCAGCACCCAAGGGGGTACCATGAACACTGAAGCTTTCTTT
TRBJ1-5 | NA | TRBV15 | few | CATSSNRVGQPQHF | TGTGCCACCAGCTCCAACAGGGTGGGCCAGCCCCAGCATTTT
TRBJ2-7 | TRBD2 | TRBV6-6 | many | CASSYASGVSSYEQYF | TGTGCCAGCAGTTATGCTAGCGGGGTTAGCTCCTACGAGCAGTACTTC